This entry is about one TCR beta chain. The record originates from a study of blood T cell repertoires in COVID-19. Overall study: Samples representing acute and convalescent COVID-19 were sourced from the United States, Italy and Spain. The analysed material was cDNA or gDNA that came from T cells, B-cell-depleted T cells, or PBMCs.

The V segment lost 4 bases and the J segment 7 bases; nucleotides outside the gene matches: 9. The CDR3 runs 14 residues. Germline V CDR1 and CDR2: SEHNR, FQNEAQ (reference sequence). Per the original data handling: Reference gene primer amplification gave estimated nucleated cell counts. The data were produced by immunoSEQ multiplex PCR, yet TCRdb's version contains in-frame clones alone and is incomplete. For V, J and clone size, that table is used; D and trimming come from the DNA. The data show roughly 39,000 clones, 88% seen once. The source material was peripheral blood. The chain recombines TRBV7-9 with TRBJ2-5; 7 nucleotides align to TRBD1. This receptor was identified in a woman in her 70s with acute or convalescent COVID-19. For the CDR3, the DNA is TGTGCCAGCAGCTCCCCGACAGGGTGGGTGACCCAGTACTTC. It translates to CASSSPTGWVTQYF.